This section outlines one TCR beta chain sequence together with its context. What it recognizes is unknown. 60 Vbeta and 13 Jbeta primers were used in PCR. Clones were sequenced by immunoSEQ multiplex PCR, and TCRdb holds only the in-frame ones, with some missing. Its table records about 62,000 clones. The data are from a study of cytomegalovirus exposure and HLA in healthy donors. General study findings and limits: The study found most TCR sequences rare, yet found some public TCRs in many donors. Differences between HLA loci emerged in a later analysis of TCR association rates, with DRB1 most and HLA-C fewest. The majority of CMV-associated TCR beta chains were reported as apparently HLA-restricted in a later analysis.

CDR1 and CDR2 (germline): SGDLS, YYNGEE. Trimming removed 4 bases from V and 4 bases from J; junction bases left unmatched: 9. The CDR3 covers 15 residues. Material for sequencing was PBMCs. The clonotype was recovered from a man aged 30-40 years in good health and CMV-seropositive. This chain connects TRBV9 to TRBJ2-5, with TRBD2 matching over 8 bases. CDR3 nucleotide sequence: TGTGCCAGCAGCACCTCTAGCGGGCTATTAGAGACCCAGTACTTC. Translating it yields CASSTSSGLLETQYF.